Listed below are T cell receptor beta chains from one sample, sequenced in a study of somatic mutations in cytotoxic T cells in rheumatoid arthritis. The data were produced by immunoSEQ multiplex PCR, yet TCRdb's version contains in-frame clones alone and is incomplete. The top ten clones hold around 8.9% of a sample with approximately 18,000 clones, more than 65% of them seen once. The sequenced sample was CD8+ T cells sorted from blood. These receptors originate from an adult with rheumatoid arthritis. CDR3s include the opening cysteine and the closing phenylalanine or tryptophan. D genes are given only for firm matches. A row's size may be missing; if present it is once, few, many or a size class.

CDR3 DNA,CDR3 protein,V gene,J gene,D gene,clone size
TGTGCCAGCAGCCATCCCGGGACTAGCGGGATAAATGAGCAGTTCTTC,CASSHPGTSGINEQFF,TRBV7-2,TRBJ2-1,TRBD2,.
TGTGCCAGCAGTAAACCGGGACAGTTCACCGGGGAGCTGTTTTTT,CASSKPGQFTGELFF,TRBV7-2,TRBJ2-2,TRBD1,.
TGCGCCAGCAGCTCCGGGACTAGCGGTTACAATGAGCAGTTCTTC,CASSSGTSGYNEQFF,TRBV5-1,TRBJ2-1,TRBD2,.
TGTGCCAGCAGCTCCCGCTCTGGAAACACCATATATTTT,CASSSRSGNTIYF,TRBV5-4,TRBJ1-3,.,.
TGCAGCGTATTTGACCCTGTGAGTGGGGCCAACGTCCTGACTTTC,CSVFDPVSGANVLTF,TRBV29-1,TRBJ2-6,.,.
TGTGCCAGCAGCCTCACTGGCGGGAGCTACGAGCAGTACTTC,CASSLTGGSYEQYF,TRBV6-5,TRBJ2-7,TRBD2,.
TGTGCCAGCAGTTACACCCCTAGCGGGGGCTCCTACGAGCAGTACTTC,CASSYTPSGGSYEQYF,TRBV6-5,TRBJ2-7,TRBD2,.
TGTGCCAGCAGCTCCAGACCAAGGCGGGGGACCGGGGAGCTGTTTTTT,CASSSRPRRGTGELFF,TRBV5-6,TRBJ2-2,TRBD2,.
TGTGCCAGCAGCTTAGGGGGTGTGACTGAAGCTTTCTTT,CASSLGGVTEAFF,TRBV7-9,TRBJ1-1,.,few
TGTGCCAGCAGTTTAAGCGGGGGGGGGTCCTACGAGCAGTACTTC,CASSLSGGGSYEQYF,TRBV27,TRBJ2-7,TRBD2,.
TGTGCCAGCAGTTTATACGGTCAAGGTAATGAGCAGTTCTTC,CASSLYGQGNEQFF,TRBV27,TRBJ2-1,.,.
TGTGCCAGCAGCTTCTTCGGGACAGACGCAGATACGCAGTATTTT,CASSFFGTDADTQYF,TRBV5-4,TRBJ2-3,TRBD1,few
TGTGCCAGCAGCTTAGGGGGGACCTATGGCTACACCTTC,CASSLGGTYGYTF,TRBV11-2,TRBJ1-2,.,.
TGTGCCAGCAGCTCTAGGACAGGGGGCGCTAGGGATGAGCAGTTCTTC,CASSSRTGGARDEQFF,TRBV7-9,TRBJ2-1,TRBD1,few
TGTGCCAGCAGACCCGCAGGGGCCTATGGCTACACCTTC,CASRPAGAYGYTF,TRBV27,TRBJ1-2,.,.
TGTGCCAGCAGGCAAGGGAGCGAGCAGTACTTC,CASRQGSEQYF,TRBV27,TRBJ2-7,.,.
TGTGCCAGTAGTATGGGGCAGGGAGGCTCCTACGAGCAGTACTTC,CASSMGQGGSYEQYF,TRBV19,TRBJ2-7,.,.
TGTGCCAGCAGTACTAGCGGGGGAGGGCAAGAGACCCAGTACTTC,CASSTSGGGQETQYF,TRBV9,TRBJ2-5,TRBD2,.
TGTGCCAGCAGTTTAGGGCACAATGAGCAGTTCTTC,CASSLGHNEQFF,TRBV27,TRBJ2-1,.,.
TGCAGCGTTGCAGGGGGCGAGGGCTACACCTTC,CSVAGGEGYTF,TRBV29-1,TRBJ1-2,TRBD1,.
TGTGCCACTAGGACTAGCGGGAGAAATGAGCAGTTCTTC,CATRTSGRNEQFF,TRBV19,TRBJ2-1,TRBD2,.
TGTGCCAGCAGAGGTCCAGGACATAACTATGGCTACACCTTC,CASRGPGHNYGYTF,TRBV27,TRBJ1-2,.,.